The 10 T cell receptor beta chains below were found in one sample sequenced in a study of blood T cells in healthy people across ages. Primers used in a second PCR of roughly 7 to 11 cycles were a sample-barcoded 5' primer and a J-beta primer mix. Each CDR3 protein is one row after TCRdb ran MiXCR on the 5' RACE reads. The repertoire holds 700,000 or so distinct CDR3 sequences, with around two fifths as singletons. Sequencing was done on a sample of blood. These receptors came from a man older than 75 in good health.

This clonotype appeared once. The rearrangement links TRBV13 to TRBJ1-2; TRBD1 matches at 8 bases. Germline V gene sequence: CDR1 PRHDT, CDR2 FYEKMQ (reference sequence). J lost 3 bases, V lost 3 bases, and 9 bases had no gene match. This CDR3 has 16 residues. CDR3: CASSFDRGSGDYGYTF. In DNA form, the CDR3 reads TGTGCCAGCAGCTTCGACAGGGGATCGGGCGACTATGGCTACACCTTC.

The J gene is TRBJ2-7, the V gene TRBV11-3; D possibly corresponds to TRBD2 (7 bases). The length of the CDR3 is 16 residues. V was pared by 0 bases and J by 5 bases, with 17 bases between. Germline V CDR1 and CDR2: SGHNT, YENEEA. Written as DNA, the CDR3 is TGTGCCAGCAGCTTAGATTCAGGGGAGGGCCCAAACGAGCAGTACTTC. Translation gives CASSLDSGEGPNEQYF.

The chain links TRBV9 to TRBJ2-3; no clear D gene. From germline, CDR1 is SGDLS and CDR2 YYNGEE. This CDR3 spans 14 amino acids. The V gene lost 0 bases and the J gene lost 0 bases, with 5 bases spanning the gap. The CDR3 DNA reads TGTGCCAGCAGCGTAGGTAGTAGCACAGATACGCAGTATTTT. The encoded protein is CASSVGSSTDTQYF.

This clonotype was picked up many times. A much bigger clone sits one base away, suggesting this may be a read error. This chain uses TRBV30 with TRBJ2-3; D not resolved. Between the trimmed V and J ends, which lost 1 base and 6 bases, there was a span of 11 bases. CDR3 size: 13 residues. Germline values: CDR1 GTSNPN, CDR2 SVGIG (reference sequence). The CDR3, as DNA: TGTGCCTGGAGTGGACGCCACCGCGATACGCAGTATTTT. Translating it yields CAWSGRHRDTQYF.

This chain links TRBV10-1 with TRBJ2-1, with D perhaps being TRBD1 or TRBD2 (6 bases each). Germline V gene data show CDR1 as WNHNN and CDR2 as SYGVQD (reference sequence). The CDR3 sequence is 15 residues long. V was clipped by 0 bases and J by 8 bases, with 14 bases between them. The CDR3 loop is CASSESGGRVDEQFF. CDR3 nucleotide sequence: TGCGCCAGCAGTGAGTCGGGGGGCAGGGTCGATGAGCAGTTCTTC.

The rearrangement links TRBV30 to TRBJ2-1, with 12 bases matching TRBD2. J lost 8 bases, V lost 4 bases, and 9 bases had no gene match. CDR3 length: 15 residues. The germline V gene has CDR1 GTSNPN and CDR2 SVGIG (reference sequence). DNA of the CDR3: TGTGCCTGGACACAGACTAGCGGGAGTAGCGATGAGCAGTTCTTC. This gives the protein CAWTQTSGSSDEQFF.

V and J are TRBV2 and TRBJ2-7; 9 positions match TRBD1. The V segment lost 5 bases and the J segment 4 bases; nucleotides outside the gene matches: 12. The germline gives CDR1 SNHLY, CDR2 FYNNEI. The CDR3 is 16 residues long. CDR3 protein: CASSRDRAPGGYEQYF. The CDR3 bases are TGTGCCAGCAGTCGGGACAGGGCCCCTGGGGGGTACGAGCAGTACTTC.

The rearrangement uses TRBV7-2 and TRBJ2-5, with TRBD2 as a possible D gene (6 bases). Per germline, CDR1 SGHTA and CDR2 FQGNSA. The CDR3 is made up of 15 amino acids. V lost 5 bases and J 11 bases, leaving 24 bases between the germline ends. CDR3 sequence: CASSRPGTPSGEQYF. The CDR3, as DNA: TGTGCCAGCAGCCGCCCCGGGACTCCTTCCGGAGAGCAGTACTTC.

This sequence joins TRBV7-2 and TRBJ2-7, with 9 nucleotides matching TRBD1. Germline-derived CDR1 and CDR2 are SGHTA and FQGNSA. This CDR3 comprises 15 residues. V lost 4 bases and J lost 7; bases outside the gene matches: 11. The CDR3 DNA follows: TGTGCCAGCAGCTCCCGGGACAGGGAAGGGGGTGAGCAGTACTTC. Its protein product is CASSSRDREGGEQYF.

This chain's CDR3 is CASSLAGRGIDEQYF. The DNA for the CDR3 is TGCGCCAGCAGCTTGGCAGGGCGCGGGATCGACGAGCAGTACTTC. This chain links TRBV5-1 with TRBJ2-7, with D possibly matching TRBD2 (6 bases). The CDR3 has 15 residues. V was trimmed by 0 bases and J by 5 bases, leaving 15 bases between them. Germline loops: CDR1 SGHRS, CDR2 YFSETQ.